The entry below gives a single T cell receptor beta chain sequence along with its context. Its antigen remains undetermined. Nothing much larger sits one base from this clone, and base qualities are not available. The sample belongs to a study of T cell responses to AZD1222 COVID-19 vaccine (dated by TCRdb to the early 2020s). Concerning the study at large: AZD1222 recipients whose second dose came at about 4 weeks and those whose second dose came at about 12 weeks were combined into one group, since spike-specific TCR depth and breadth did not differ between the two schedules. A total of 230 or so trial participants underwent TCR sequencing, of whom around 200 received two doses of AZD1222 and around 25 received two doses of the MenACWY control vaccine. Enrollment into the trials was organized by age into subgroups of 18-55, 56-69 and 70-plus years, and those subgroups contained about 160, 30 and 59 TCR-sequenced participants, respectively.

Sample time point, as interpreted from the label and publication: baseline before first vaccination. Vaccinee samples were obtained from the UK trials COV001 and COV002, which included a single-blind randomized controlled phase 2/3 trial of AZD1222 (ChAdOx1 nCoV-19) in healthy adults. Trial participant PBMC samples were collected at day 0 and day 28 after the second dose for TCRbeta chain sequencing. In the germline V gene (reference sequence), CDR1 corresponds to MNHEY and CDR2 to SMNVEV. The CDR3 starts with the cysteine, ends with the phenylalanine, and has 15 residues. CDR3 DNA is the only sequence kept; it has 45 bases, read in frame from the first base. V is reduced by 5 bases and J by 6 bases, leaving a spacing of 19 bases between them. The CDR3 regions of human TCRbeta chains were analyzed by immunosequencing. Concerning the study's data processing: TCRs in the repertoires were matched against a reference library of SARS-CoV-2-specific TCRs that had been generated with the MIRA antigen-specificity platform. Breadth was defined as the fraction of unique TCRs that were SARS-CoV-2-associated, and depth was defined as the fraction of total T cells that were SARS-CoV-2-associated. Each spike-specific TCR was assigned to its reactive spike region and to a CD4 or CD8 class using the MIRA data. Log10-transformed breadth and depth values were compared by one-way ANOVA with Sidak's multiple comparisons tests. TCRdb's version of the immuneACCESS table is confined to in-frame rearrangements and falls short of the full clone set. An unresolved V gene accounts for under half of the shortfall where checked; the remainder is of unknown origin. V and J calls plus clone size are reproduced from that table; the DNA served to infer D and trimming. The sample table records around 130,000 clones; under 95% of these occur just once. Approximately 5.9% of the sample is in the top ten clones.

What the research found in general, with its limitations: Only 5 to 7 AZD1222 recipients were SARS-CoV-2 seropositive at baseline, limiting conclusions about previously exposed vaccinees. Because no samples from the day 14 peak response were available, repertoires could be characterized only after the peak T cell response. Nearly half of unique spike-specific TCRs reportedly recognized epitopes outside regions mutated in the B.1.351 and B.1.1.7 variants. A significant rise in spike-specific TCR breadth and depth was observed after two AZD1222 doses relative to day 0 and relative to MenACWY recipients. Participants were mostly white British, with more females than males. The authors suggested clonal diversity may have been underestimated. In the small 56-69-year group, the increase in depth fell short of significance, most likely because of low power. CD4 TCRs associated with the vaccine covered the entire spike protein, and the dominant responses were in regions 160-218 and 743-854.

The sequence joins TRBV27 to TRBJ1-2; the D gene cannot be named for sure. Sequenced material: peripheral blood, taken on day 0 of AZD1222 vaccination. The receptor comes from an adult in good health. The CDR3 region: CASSLRGIKTDGYTF. At the DNA level, the sequence is TGTGCCAGCAGTCTCCGAGGGATTAAAACGGATGGCTACACCTTC.